One sample yielded the 30 T cell receptor beta chains listed below, sequenced in a study of T cells expressing NK-cell markers. TCRdb derives one entry per CDR3 protein from the 5' RACE reads, leaving out DNA. Recorded here are about half a million distinct CDR3 sequences; the top ten clones represent approximately 1.5%. Sequencing was performed on blood T cells: a sorted CD56 or NKG2C T cell subset, CD4+ or CD8+ T cells, or bulk PBMC T cells (not recorded which). The source is a woman between 50 and 59 years old in good health.

The J gene is TRBJ1-1, the V gene TRBV11-2; the TCRdb D gene call, TRBD1, has no DNA to confirm it. Germline V gives CDR1 SGHAT, CDR2 FQNNGV. The length of the CDR3 is 14 residues. The CDR3 loop is CASSLGQGITEAFF.

The J gene is TRBJ2-6, the V gene TRBV20-1. The CDR3 has 16 residues. The germline V gene encodes CDR1 DFQATT and CDR2 SNEGSKA (reference sequence). The CDR3 region is CSAMGNPNSGANVLTF.

This chain uses TRBV4-2 with TRBJ2-2; no DNA is available, so the TRBD2 call from TCRdb remains unchecked. The CDR3 spans 15 residues. CDR1 and CDR2 from the germline V gene are LGHNA and YNFKEQ. This chain's CDR3 is CASSQVSGGTGELFF.

This rearrangement joins TRBV3-1 to TRBJ1-2; TCRdb gives TRBD1 as the D gene, but with no DNA this cannot be confirmed. Germline V gives CDR1 LGHDT, CDR2 YNNKEL (reference sequence). The CDR3 runs 13 residues. CDR3 protein: CASSRPGPAGYTF.

The V gene is TRBV4-1, the J gene TRBJ2-2; there is no DNA to check the TCRdb D call of TRBD2. Germline values: CDR1 MGHRA, CDR2 YSYEKL. This CDR3 is 19 amino acids long. The CDR3 spells CASSQRGGSSGSFTGELFF.

This chain joins TRBV7-6 and TRBJ2-1. This CDR3 has 13 amino acids. The germline CDR1 and CDR2 sequences are SGHVS and FNYEAQ. The CDR3 loop reads CASSLPTYNEQFF.

This chain joins TRBV7-9 and TRBJ2-1; without DNA, the TCRdb call of TRBD2 cannot be checked. CDR1 SEHNR and CDR2 FQNEAQ come from the germline V gene (reference sequence). There are 16 residues in the CDR3. The CDR3 spells CASSPEYPGAYNEQFF. Full variable domain (remainder filled in from reference TRBV7-9 and TRBJ2-1): DTGVSQNPRHKITKRGQNVTFRCDPISEHNRLYWYRQTLGQGPEFLTYFQNEAQLEKSRLLSDRFSAERPKGSFSTLEIQRTEQGDSAMYLCASSPEYPGAYNEQFFGPGTRLTVL.

The chain uses TRBV5-1 and TRBJ2-2; the D gene TCRdb calls, TRBD2, cannot be checked with no DNA. The CDR3 sequence is 17 residues long. The germline V gene has CDR1 SGHRS and CDR2 YFSETQ. This CDR3 reads CASSKMGLAANTGELFF.

The chain couples TRBV7-3 to TRBJ2-3; TCRdb's assignment of TRBD2 cannot be checked, as there is no DNA. The CDR3 runs to 15 residues. The germline V gene encodes CDR1 SGHTA and CDR2 FQGTGA. This CDR3 reads CASSLTPSPSDTQYF. Based on the CDR3 plus reference TRBV7-3 and TRBJ2-3, the full variable domain is GAGVSQTPSNKVTEKGKYVELRCDPISGHTALYWYRQSLGQGPEFLIYFQGTGAADDSGLPNDRFFAVRPEGSVSTLKIQRTERGDSAVYLCASSLTPSPSDTQYFGPGTRLTVL.

The chain links TRBV20-1 to TRBJ1-1; without DNA, the TCRdb call of TRBD1 cannot be checked. The CDR3 extends over 14 amino acids. The germline gives CDR1 DFQATT, CDR2 SNEGSKA (reference sequence). The CDR3 protein is CSARTNRGNTEAFF.

The chain carries TRBV10-3 and TRBJ2-3; TCRdb names TRBD1, which stays unverified in the absence of DNA. The V gene's germline CDR1 is ENHRY and CDR2 SYGVKD. The CDR3 loop spans 12 amino acids. CDR3 region: CASGQGGDTQYF.

The CDR3 is CATSSGLAGFSGELFF. The chain joins TRBV15 to TRBJ2-2; TCRdb's assignment of TRBD2 cannot be checked, as there is no DNA. Looked up from germline, CDR1 is LNHNV and CDR2 is YYDKDF (reference sequence). The CDR3 consists of 16 residues.

CDR3 sequence: CASSVSRGTEAFF. This rearrangement joins TRBV6-1 to TRBJ1-1; TCRdb outputs TRBD1, but without DNA this stays unchecked. CDR1 is MNHNS, CDR2 SASEGT, per germline. This CDR3 region has 13 residues.

This rearrangement joins TRBV15 to TRBJ2-7; TCRdb calls TRBD2, which cannot be checked without DNA. The CDR3 is 13 amino acids. Germline lookup yields CDR1 LNHNV and CDR2 YYDKDF (reference sequence). Here the CDR3 reads CATSRDLASGTYF.

V usage is TRBV5-5 and J usage is TRBJ2-7; TCRdb gives TRBD1 as the D gene, but with no DNA this cannot be confirmed. The germline CDR1 and CDR2 sequences are SGHKS and YYEKEE (reference sequence). The CDR3 runs to 13 residues. The CDR3 reads CASSWTVSAEQYF.

The chain recombines TRBV14 with TRBJ2-3; TCRdb designates TRBD2, a call that cannot be tested without DNA. CDR3 length: 17 amino acids. The germline V gene encodes CDR1 SGHDN and CDR2 FVKESK. The chain's CDR3 is CASSQGVGIGFTDTQYF. Using reference TRBV14 and TRBJ2-3 for the parts outside the CDR3, the full variable domain is EAGVTQFPSHSVIEKGQTVTLRCDPISGHDNLYWYRRVMGKEIKFLLHFVKESKQDESGMPNNRFLAERTGGTYSTLKVQPAELEDSGVYFCASSQGVGIGFTDTQYFGPGTRLTVL.

V and J are TRBV7-2 and TRBJ2-3; TCRdb outputs TRBD1, but without DNA this stays unchecked. CDR1 SGHTA and CDR2 FQGNSA come from the germline V gene. This CDR3 spans 14 amino acids. CDR3 residues: CASSASGGWDTQYF.

The rearrangement uses TRBV7-3 and TRBJ2-1. Germline V gene lookup returns CDR1 SGHTA and CDR2 FQGTGA. This CDR3 comprises 14 residues. CDR3 sequence: CASSFLGPNNEQFF.

V gene TRBV12-3 or TRBV12-4 combines with J gene TRBJ1-2. The CDR3 is made up of 13 amino acids. The CDR3 sequence is CASSPGGTSGYTF.

The genes are TRBV19 and TRBJ1-4. CDR3 length: 14 residues. Germline CDR1 and CDR2: LNHDA and SQIVND (reference sequence). CDR3 loop: CASWSLINNEKLFF.

V usage is TRBV12-3 or TRBV12-4 and J usage is TRBJ2-3; the TRBD1 assignment by TCRdb is unverifiable without DNA. The CDR3 has 13 amino acids. CDR3 loop: CASSLIDRGNQYF.

The V gene is TRBV12-3 or TRBV12-4, the J gene TRBJ2-1; with no DNA, the TCRdb D assignment of TRBD2 cannot be verified. This CDR3 contains 18 residues. This CDR3 reads CASSLSGLDLLPNREQFF.

The J gene is TRBJ2-1, the V gene TRBV24-1; TCRdb gives TRBD1 as the D gene, but with no DNA this cannot be confirmed. The CDR3 covers 16 residues. From germline, CDR1 is KGHDR and CDR2 SFDVKD. CDR3 sequence reads: CATSDPGQLGYNEQFF.

The chain couples TRBV4-2 to TRBJ2-1; TCRdb calls TRBD2, which cannot be checked without DNA. The length of the CDR3 is 16 residues. CDR1 and CDR2 (germline): LGHNA, YNFKEQ. CDR3 protein: CASSQETSGSRNEQFF.

The chain has TRBV2 and TRBJ2-1; there is no DNA to check the TCRdb D call of TRBD1. This CDR3 spans 13 amino acids. The germline V gene encodes CDR1 SNHLY and CDR2 FYNNEI. The CDR3 region is CASSPGVLREQFF.

This chain joins TRBV7-8 and TRBJ2-4; TCRdb's D gene call, TRBD2, goes unchecked for lack of DNA. The length of the CDR3 is 15 residues. The germline CDR1 and CDR2 sequences are SGHVS and FQNEAQ. CDR3 sequence: CASSLVSSGRVPTYF.

This chain's CDR3 is CSSGGVGETQYF. The rearrangement joins TRBV20-1 to TRBJ2-5; the D call of TRBD2 rests on TCRdb alone, since no DNA is present to check it. The CDR3 sequence is 12 residues long. The germline V gene has CDR1 DFQATT and CDR2 SNEGSKA (reference sequence).

The V and J genes are TRBV4-1 and TRBJ1-4; the TCRdb call, TRBD1, lacks DNA for checking. This CDR3 contains 18 residues. CDR1 MGHRA and CDR2 YSYEKL come from the germline V gene. CDR3 residues: CASSQTRGTLATNEKLFF.

This chain connects TRBV12-3 or TRBV12-4 to TRBJ2-3; TCRdb selects TRBD1, and the lack of DNA leaves this call unchecked. The length of the CDR3 is 14 residues. The CDR3 sequence: CASRAGHTGFTQYF.

The rearrangement links TRBV7-9 to TRBJ2-1; without DNA, the TCRdb call of TRBD2 cannot be checked. The CDR3 is 16 amino acids. Germline V gene sequence: CDR1 SEHNR, CDR2 FQNEAQ (reference sequence). The CDR3 sequence is CASSFEGLAGYNEQFF.